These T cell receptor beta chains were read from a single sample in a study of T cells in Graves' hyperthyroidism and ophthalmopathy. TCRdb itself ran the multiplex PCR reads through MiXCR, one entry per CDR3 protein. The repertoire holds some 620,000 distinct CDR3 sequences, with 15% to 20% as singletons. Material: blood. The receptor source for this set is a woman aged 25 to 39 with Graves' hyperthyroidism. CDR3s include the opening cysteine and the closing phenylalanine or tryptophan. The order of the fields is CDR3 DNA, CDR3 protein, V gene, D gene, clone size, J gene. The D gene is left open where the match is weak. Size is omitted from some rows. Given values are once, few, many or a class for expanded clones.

cdr3_nt: TGCAGTGCTAGAGGGTCCCCCGGAAGGGTCAATGAGCAGTTCTTC
cdr3_aa: CSARGSPGRVNEQFF
v_call: TRBV20-1
d_call: -
clone_size: many
j_call: TRBJ2-1

cdr3_nt: TGTGCCAGCAGTTATGTTGACCGTCCCCCCAATGAGCAGTTCTTC
cdr3_aa: CASSYVDRPPNEQFF
v_call: TRBV7-9
d_call: -
clone_size: few
j_call: TRBJ2-1

cdr3_nt: TGTGCCAGCAGGGGGGGACTAGCGGGCGTTGGCGAGCAGTACTTC
cdr3_aa: CASRGGLAGVGEQYF
v_call: TRBV28
d_call: TRBD2
clone_size: many
j_call: TRBJ2-7

cdr3_nt: TGTGCCAGCAGCCAAGGGGGGACAGAAGAAGCTTTCTTT
cdr3_aa: CASSQGGTEEAFF
v_call: TRBV3-1
d_call: TRBD1
clone_size: few
j_call: TRBJ1-1

cdr3_nt: TGTGCCAGCATCAAAAGCGGGACAGGCGACTACGAGCAGTACTTC
cdr3_aa: CASIKSGTGDYEQYF
v_call: TRBV2
d_call: -
clone_size: many
j_call: TRBJ2-7

cdr3_nt: TGTGCCACCAGTGGAAGGGACAGCTGGTACCAAGAGACCCAGTACTTC
cdr3_aa: CATSGRDSWYQETQYF
v_call: TRBV24-1
d_call: TRBD1
clone_size: -
j_call: TRBJ2-5

cdr3_nt: TGCGCCAGCAGCCTAGGGGATCTAACCTACGATCAGTACTTC
cdr3_aa: CASSLGDLTYDQYF
v_call: TRBV5-1
d_call: -
clone_size: -
j_call: TRBJ2-7

cdr3_nt: TGTGCCAGCAGTTACGGGTGGCGGGAGGGCCGTCCTGGCGAGCAGTACTTC
cdr3_aa: CASSYGWREGRPGEQYF
v_call: TRBV6-2/TRBV6-3
d_call: TRBD2
clone_size: -
j_call: TRBJ2-7

cdr3_nt: TGCAGCGTTGAGGGCAGCGTAAGCACAGATACGCGGTATTTT
cdr3_aa: CSVEGSVSTDTRYF
v_call: TRBV29-1
d_call: -
clone_size: -
j_call: TRBJ2-3

cdr3_nt: TGTGCCATCAGTGAGTCACAGGTTTTTAATTCACCCCTCCACTTT
cdr3_aa: CAISESQVFNSPLHF
v_call: TRBV10-3
d_call: -
clone_size: -
j_call: TRBJ1-6

cdr3_nt: TGTGCCAGCAGTGCGGGCCTAGGGACTGAGCAGTACTTC
cdr3_aa: CASSAGLGTEQYF
v_call: TRBV11-2
d_call: -
clone_size: many
j_call: TRBJ2-7

cdr3_nt: TGTGCCAGCAAGAACGAGGGAGAGGACACCGGGGAGCTGTTTTTT
cdr3_aa: CASKNEGEDTGELFF
v_call: TRBV7-8
d_call: -
clone_size: -
j_call: TRBJ2-2

cdr3_nt: TGTGCCAGCAGCCCCATCACAGGGGGCAACGAGCAGTACTTC
cdr3_aa: CASSPITGGNEQYF
v_call: TRBV11-2
d_call: TRBD1
clone_size: many
j_call: TRBJ2-7

cdr3_nt: TGCAGCGTCCGACAGGGAGGACGGGAGACCCAGTACTTC
cdr3_aa: CSVRQGGRETQYF
v_call: TRBV29-1
d_call: -
clone_size: -
j_call: TRBJ2-5

cdr3_nt: TGTGCCAGCAGCTTACGGGGACAGGGTATCGGGGAGCTGTTTTTT
cdr3_aa: CASSLRGQGIGELFF
v_call: TRBV11-2
d_call: TRBD1
clone_size: many
j_call: TRBJ2-2

cdr3_nt: TGTGCCAGCAGTTACGAAAGACAGGGTGGGTCCTATAATTCACCCCTCCACTTT
cdr3_aa: CASSYERQGGSYNSPLHF
v_call: TRBV6-5
d_call: TRBD1
clone_size: few
j_call: TRBJ1-6

cdr3_nt: TGCGCCAGCAGCTTGGACTCCACAGGGGGCCCGACCTACGAGCAGTACTTC
cdr3_aa: CASSLDSTGGPTYEQYF
v_call: TRBV5-1
d_call: TRBD1
clone_size: few
j_call: TRBJ2-7

cdr3_nt: TGTGCCAGCACTTCTTCCCCCCCGGGGGCCTACATGAACACTGAAGCTTTCTTT
cdr3_aa: CASTSSPPGAYMNTEAFF
v_call: TRBV6-2/TRBV6-3
d_call: -
clone_size: -
j_call: TRBJ1-1

cdr3_nt: TGTGCCATCAGGCAGGGTGGGGACAATGAGCAGTTCTTC
cdr3_aa: CAIRQGGDNEQFF
v_call: TRBV10-3
d_call: -
clone_size: -
j_call: TRBJ2-1

cdr3_nt: TGTGCCAGGACTAGCGGGAGGGATGGCACAGATACGCAGTATTTT
cdr3_aa: CARTSGRDGTDTQYF
v_call: TRBV2
d_call: TRBD2
clone_size: many
j_call: TRBJ2-3

cdr3_nt: TGTGCCTGGTTAGCGGGAGGAGGCACCGGGGAGCTGTTTTTT
cdr3_aa: CAWLAGGGTGELFF
v_call: TRBV30
d_call: TRBD2
clone_size: -
j_call: TRBJ2-2

cdr3_nt: TGTGCCAGCTACCCCCAGGGGGCCGTTGTCCATGGCTACACCTTC
cdr3_aa: CASYPQGAVVHGYTF
v_call: TRBV6-1
d_call: TRBD1
clone_size: many
j_call: TRBJ1-2

cdr3_nt: TGTGCCAGCTCACCAGGGGGACAGTACGAGCAGTACTTC
cdr3_aa: CASSPGGQYEQYF
v_call: TRBV18
d_call: TRBD1
clone_size: many
j_call: TRBJ2-7

cdr3_nt: TGTGCCAGCAGACGGACAGGGTATGAGACCTACGAGCAGTACTTC
cdr3_aa: CASRRTGYETYEQYF
v_call: TRBV28
d_call: TRBD1
clone_size: many
j_call: TRBJ2-7

cdr3_nt: TGTGCCTGGAGTGGAACTAGTTACATTCAGTACTTC
cdr3_aa: CAWSGTSYIQYF
v_call: TRBV30
d_call: -
clone_size: -
j_call: TRBJ2-4

cdr3_nt: TGCGCCAGCAGTAACTCCCCGGGGACAGGGGGCGCCCCGAACACCGGGGAGCTGTTTTTT
cdr3_aa: CASSNSPGTGGAPNTGELFF
v_call: TRBV5-1
d_call: TRBD1
clone_size: once
j_call: TRBJ2-2

cdr3_nt: TGTGCCAGCAGCTTTATCGGGGCAGGGGCCGACAATGAGCAGTTCTTC
cdr3_aa: CASSFIGAGADNEQFF
v_call: TRBV11-1
d_call: -
clone_size: -
j_call: TRBJ2-1

cdr3_nt: TGTGCCGTATCTTCGGGGGAAACTAACTATGGCTACACCTTC
cdr3_aa: CAVSSGETNYGYTF
v_call: TRBV28
d_call: -
clone_size: many
j_call: TRBJ1-2

cdr3_nt: TGCGCCAGCAGCTTAGGGGAGGTCTACACAGATACGCAGTATTTT
cdr3_aa: CASSLGEVYTDTQYF
v_call: TRBV5-1
d_call: -
clone_size: many
j_call: TRBJ2-3

cdr3_nt: TGCAGTGCCGGGACAGGGCGCCCAGATACGCAGTATTTT
cdr3_aa: CSAGTGRPDTQYF
v_call: TRBV20-1
d_call: TRBD1
clone_size: few
j_call: TRBJ2-3

cdr3_nt: TGTGCCAGCAGTTACGAGCGTCTAGCCAAAAACATTCAGTACTTC
cdr3_aa: CASSYERLAKNIQYF
v_call: TRBV6-2/TRBV6-3
d_call: -
clone_size: -
j_call: TRBJ2-4

cdr3_nt: TGTGCCAGCAGTTACTCGAAGGTCCACGAGCAGTACTTC
cdr3_aa: CASSYSKVHEQYF
v_call: TRBV6-2/TRBV6-3
d_call: -
clone_size: many
j_call: TRBJ2-7

cdr3_nt: TGTGCCAGCAGCGGGGGACTAGCGGGAGTCTCAGATACGCAGTATTTT
cdr3_aa: CASSGGLAGVSDTQYF
v_call: TRBV7-9
d_call: TRBD2
clone_size: many
j_call: TRBJ2-3

cdr3_nt: TGTGCTACCGGGCCATTCTACAATGAGCAGTTCTTC
cdr3_aa: CATGPFYNEQFF
v_call: TRBV28
d_call: -
clone_size: many
j_call: TRBJ2-1

cdr3_nt: TGTGCCAGCAGTCCGCAGCGGGGACGGTACAATGAGCAGTTCTTC
cdr3_aa: CASSPQRGRYNEQFF
v_call: TRBV27
d_call: TRBD2
clone_size: many
j_call: TRBJ2-1

cdr3_nt: TGCGCCAGCAGCTTGGATATGGCTAACTATGGCTACACCTTC
cdr3_aa: CASSLDMANYGYTF
v_call: TRBV5-1
d_call: -
clone_size: many
j_call: TRBJ1-2

cdr3_nt: TGTGCCAGCAGATTGGACGGACTGAACACTGAAGCTTTCTTT
cdr3_aa: CASRLDGLNTEAFF
v_call: TRBV12-3/TRBV12-4
d_call: -
clone_size: -
j_call: TRBJ1-1

cdr3_nt: TGTGCCAGCAGCCCCGACGAGCTCACCGGGGAGCTGTTTTTT
cdr3_aa: CASSPDELTGELFF
v_call: TRBV9
d_call: -
clone_size: -
j_call: TRBJ2-2

cdr3_nt: TGTGCCAGCAGTTACTGGACGTACACTGAAGCTTTCTTT
cdr3_aa: CASSYWTYTEAFF
v_call: TRBV6-2/TRBV6-3
d_call: -
clone_size: many
j_call: TRBJ1-1

cdr3_nt: TGTGCCAGTAGTATAGGGTACAGGGGAGACACTGAAGCTTTCTTT
cdr3_aa: CASSIGYRGDTEAFF
v_call: TRBV19
d_call: TRBD1
clone_size: few
j_call: TRBJ1-1

cdr3_nt: TGTGCCAGCAGTTACGAGACAGCGGGGGACTACGAGCAGTACTTC
cdr3_aa: CASSYETAGDYEQYF
v_call: TRBV6-1
d_call: TRBD2
clone_size: many
j_call: TRBJ2-7

cdr3_nt: TGTGCCAGCGGGGGACTAGCGCGACAAGAGACCCAGTACTTC
cdr3_aa: CASGGLARQETQYF
v_call: TRBV7-2
d_call: TRBD2
clone_size: -
j_call: TRBJ2-5